This TCR beta chain emerged from a study of graft-versus-host responses after intestinal transplantation. Study summary: Each of the recipients got a multivisceral, liver-intestinal, or isolated intestinal transplant.

Some clones are missing from TCRdb's copy, which holds only in-frame ones; the method was immunoSEQ multiplex PCR. The profile shows 22,000 or so clones, 70% to 80% of them singletons. Researchers processed graft tissue to release intraepithelial and lamina propria lymphocytes. The CDR3 runs to 15 residues. Germline-derived CDR1 and CDR2 are MNHEY and SVGAGI. The trim removed 8 bases at V and 4 bases at J, leaving 12 bases unmatched. Study-wide findings and caveats: The highest levels of circulating GvH clones went along with early declines in HvG clones after transplant. The recipient marrow held GvH clones, and some of them showed up first in ileum or blood. Allografts carried high graft-versus-host to host-versus-graft clonal ratios in patients having graft-donor T cell macrochimerism.

A remark on this clone: What it binds is not known.

The specimen was ileum tissue, collected 12 days after intestinal transplant. The chain has TRBV6-5 and TRBJ1-2; 8 positions agree with TRBD1. This clonotype was obtained from a human patient who received an intestinal transplant, so some T cells may come from the graft donor. The DNA for the CDR3 is TGTGCCAGCGGGATCCGGGACAGGCCATCCTATGGCTACACCTTC. Amino acid sequence: CASGIRDRPSYGYTF.